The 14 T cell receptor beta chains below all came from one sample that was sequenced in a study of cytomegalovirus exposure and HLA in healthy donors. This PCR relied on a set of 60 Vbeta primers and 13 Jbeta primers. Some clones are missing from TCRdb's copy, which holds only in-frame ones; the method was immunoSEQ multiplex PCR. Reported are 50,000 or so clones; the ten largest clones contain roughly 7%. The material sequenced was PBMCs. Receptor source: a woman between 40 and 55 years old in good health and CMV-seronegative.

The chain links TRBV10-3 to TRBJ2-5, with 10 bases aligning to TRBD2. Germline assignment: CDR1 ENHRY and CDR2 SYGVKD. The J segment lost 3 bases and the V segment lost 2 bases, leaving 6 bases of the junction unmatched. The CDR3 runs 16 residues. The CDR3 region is CAISERGLAVEETQYF. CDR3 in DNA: TGTGCCATCAGTGAGCGAGGACTAGCGGTGGAAGAGACCCAGTACTTC.

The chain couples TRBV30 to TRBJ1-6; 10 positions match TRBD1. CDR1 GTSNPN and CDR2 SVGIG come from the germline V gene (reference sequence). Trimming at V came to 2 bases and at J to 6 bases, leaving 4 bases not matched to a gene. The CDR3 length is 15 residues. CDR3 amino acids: CAWSSWDRGNSPLHF. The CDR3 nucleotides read TGTGCCTGGAGTTCTTGGGACAGGGGTAATTCACCCCTCCACTTT.

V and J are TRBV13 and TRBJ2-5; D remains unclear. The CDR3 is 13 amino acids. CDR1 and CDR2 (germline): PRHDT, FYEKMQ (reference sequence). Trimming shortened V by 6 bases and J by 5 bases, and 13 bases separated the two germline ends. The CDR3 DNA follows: TGTGCCAGCAGTACGAGGCCCCCTGAGACCCAGTACTTC. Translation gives CASSTRPPETQYF.

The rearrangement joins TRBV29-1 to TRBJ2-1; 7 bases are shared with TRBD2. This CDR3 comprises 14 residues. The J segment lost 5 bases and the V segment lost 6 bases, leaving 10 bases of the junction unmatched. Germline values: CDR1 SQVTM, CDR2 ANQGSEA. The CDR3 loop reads CSVWAGTTNNEQFF. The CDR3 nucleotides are TGCAGCGTCTGGGCCGGGACTACTAACAATGAGCAGTTCTTC.

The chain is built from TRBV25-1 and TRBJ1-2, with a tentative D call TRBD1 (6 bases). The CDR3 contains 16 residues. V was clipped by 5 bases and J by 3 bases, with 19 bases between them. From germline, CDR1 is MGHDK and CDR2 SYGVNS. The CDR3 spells CASSQWTRGFYYGYTF. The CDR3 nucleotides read TGTGCCAGCAGTCAATGGACAAGGGGGTTCTACTATGGCTACACCTTC.

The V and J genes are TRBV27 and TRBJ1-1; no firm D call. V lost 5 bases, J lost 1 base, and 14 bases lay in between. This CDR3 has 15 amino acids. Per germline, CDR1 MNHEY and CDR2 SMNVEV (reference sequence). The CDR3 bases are TGTGCCAGCAGTCTCCTCGGCGCGGGGAACACTGAAGCTTTCTTT. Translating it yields CASSLLGAGNTEAFF.

The CDR3 DNA reads as TGTGCCAGTAGACTAGCGGGGAGCTCCTACGAGCAGTACTTC. Its translation: CASRLAGSSYEQYF. This sequence joins TRBV19 and TRBJ2-7; 10 bases map to TRBD2. The junction had 2 bases not matched to a gene; V was cut back by 6 bases and J by 0 bases. This CDR3 comprises 14 residues. Per germline, CDR1 LNHDA and CDR2 SQIVND (reference sequence).

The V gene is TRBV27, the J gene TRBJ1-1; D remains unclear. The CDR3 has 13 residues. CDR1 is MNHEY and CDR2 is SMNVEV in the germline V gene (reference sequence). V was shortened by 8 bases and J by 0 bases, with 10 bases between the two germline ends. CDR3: CASGGRLNTEAFF. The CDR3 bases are TGTGCCAGCGGTGGCAGGCTGAACACTGAAGCTTTCTTT.

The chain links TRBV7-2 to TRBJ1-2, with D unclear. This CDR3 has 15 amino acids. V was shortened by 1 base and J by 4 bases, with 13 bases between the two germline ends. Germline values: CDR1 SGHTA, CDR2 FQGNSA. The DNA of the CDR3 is TGTGCCAGCAGCTTAGGGGCAGCACACAGCTATGGCTACACCTTC. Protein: CASSLGAAHSYGYTF.

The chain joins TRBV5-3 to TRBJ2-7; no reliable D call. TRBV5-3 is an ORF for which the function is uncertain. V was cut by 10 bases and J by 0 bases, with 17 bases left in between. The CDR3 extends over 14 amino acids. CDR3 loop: CASLLSSLSYEQYF. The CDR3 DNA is TGTGCCTCCCTCTTATCGAGCCTCTCCTACGAGCAGTACTTC.

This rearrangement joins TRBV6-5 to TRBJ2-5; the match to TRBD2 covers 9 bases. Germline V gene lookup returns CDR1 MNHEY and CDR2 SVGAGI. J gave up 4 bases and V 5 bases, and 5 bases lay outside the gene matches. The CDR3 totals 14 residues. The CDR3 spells CASSQRAGGETQYF. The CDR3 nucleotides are TGTGCCAGCAGTCAAAGAGCGGGGGGAGAGACCCAGTACTTC.

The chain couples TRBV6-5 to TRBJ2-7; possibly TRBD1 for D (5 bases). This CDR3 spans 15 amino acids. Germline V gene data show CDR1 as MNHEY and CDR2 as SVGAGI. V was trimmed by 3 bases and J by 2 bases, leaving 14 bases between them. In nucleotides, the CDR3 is TGTGCCAGCAGTTATTCAGGGTTCGGCCCCTACGAGCAGTACTTC. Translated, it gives CASSYSGFGPYEQYF.

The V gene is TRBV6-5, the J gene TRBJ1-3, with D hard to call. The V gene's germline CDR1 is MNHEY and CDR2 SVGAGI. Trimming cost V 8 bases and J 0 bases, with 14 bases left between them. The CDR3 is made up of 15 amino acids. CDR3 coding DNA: TGTGCCAGCGGCGTCGTGGGCATCTCTGGAAACACCATATATTTT. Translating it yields CASGVVGISGNTIYF.

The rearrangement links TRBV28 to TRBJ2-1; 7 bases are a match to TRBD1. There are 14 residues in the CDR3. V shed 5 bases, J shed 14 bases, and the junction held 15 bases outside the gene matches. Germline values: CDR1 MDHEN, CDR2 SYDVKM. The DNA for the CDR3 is TGTGCCAGCAGTCAACCGTCCCCGACAGGGAGCAAGTTCTTC. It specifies CASSQPSPTGSKFF.